The entry below gives a single T cell receptor beta chain sequence along with its context. PCR was performed using 60 Vbeta and 13 Jbeta primers. In the study's own analysis: Later analysis identified 88 million or so unique TCR beta chains, about 11 million shared. TCRdb's copy holds only in-frame clones and misses some; the assay was immunoSEQ multiplex PCR. V, J and clone size are taken as reported in that table, and D and trimming were inferred from the DNA itself. This sample carries some 77,000 clones, approximately 80% of them seen once, and the ten largest clones take approximately 30%. J gave up 12 bases and V 5 bases, and 9 bases lay outside the gene matches. The CDR3 consists of 13 residues. The germline V gene encodes CDR1 LNHDA and CDR2 SQIVND (reference sequence). This entry is derived from a study of cytomegalovirus exposure and HLA in healthy donors.

The chain employs TRBV19 and TRBJ2-1; TRBD1 agrees at 8 bases. The receptor was derived from a man aged 45-60 years in good health and CMV-seropositive. Sequenced material: PBMCs. CDR3 in amino acids: CASSATGGRTQFF. The CDR3 DNA is TGTGCCAGTAGTGCCACAGGGGGGCGAACGCAGTTCTTC.